These 29 T cell receptor beta chains were sequenced from one sample in a study of Ad26.COV2.S vaccination and SARS-CoV-2 variants. Treatment denoted: roughly 20 received Ad26.COV2.S at low or high dose, single or two shots; 5 received placebo; per-sample allocation not given. It was on day 63 after the first vaccine or placebo injection that samples were taken. The assay was immunoSEQ multiplex PCR, and TCRdb's table has in-frame clones only and misses some. The sample holds roughly 680,000 clones; around 90% are singletons and the top ten take roughly 1.5%. The sequencing here drew on peripheral blood, taken in a trial of Ad26.COV2.S vaccine versus placebo. These receptors were taken from a person between 18 and 60 years old who received the Ad26.COV2.S COVID-19 vaccine or a placebo.

V is TRBV6-1 and J is TRBJ2-2; possible D gene TRBD2, 5 bases. CDR1 is MNHNS, CDR2 SASEGT, per germline. The CDR3 has 17 residues. Trimming pared 0 bases from V and 6 bases from J, leaving 17 bases between. CDR3: CASSEALDLLGSGELFF. CDR3 DNA sequence: TGTGCCAGCAGTGAAGCTCTGGACTTACTTGGTTCCGGGGAGCTGTTTTTT.

The CDR3 reads CASSKRGWETQYF. In DNA form, the CDR3 reads TGTGCCAGTAGTAAGCGGGGGTGGGAGACCCAGTACTTC. This chain connects TRBV19 to TRBJ2-5, with 8 positions matching TRBD2. This CDR3 is built from 13 residues. Germline loops: CDR1 LNHDA, CDR2 SQIVND (reference sequence). With 4 bases clipped from V and 5 bases from J, the junction kept 3 bases outside the gene matches.

CDR3 in DNA: TGTGCCAGCCGGGGGGGGACAGGGCCCTATAGCAATCAGCCCCAGCATTTT. This gives the protein CASRGGTGPYSNQPQHF. The chain has TRBV2 and TRBJ1-5, with 9 bases lining up with TRBD1. After removal of 8 bases from V and 0 bases from J, the junction contained 11 bases not matched to a gene. Germline V lookup: CDR1 SNHLY, CDR2 FYNNEI. The CDR3 sequence is 17 residues long.

This clone was found many times. The J gene is TRBJ2-3, the V gene TRBV2, with TRBD1 matching over 8 bases. Trimming took 7 bases from V and 6 from J; bases not matched to a gene: 9. Germline CDR1 SNHLY, CDR2 FYNNEI. CDR3 length: 14 residues. CDR3 nucleotides: TGTGCCAGCAAAAGGACAGGGCTTAAGGATACGCAGTATTTT. Translating it yields CASKRTGLKDTQYF.

V is TRBV14 and J is TRBJ1-2; maybe TRBD1 (5 bases). Germline V gives CDR1 SGHDN, CDR2 FVKESK. Trimming took 0 bases from V and 1 from J, leaving 21 bases between them. There are 19 residues in the CDR3. The CDR3 sequence: CASSQDAGGRANRNYGYTF. The CDR3 DNA is TGTGCCAGCAGCCAAGACGCCGGGGGGAGGGCAAACCGTAACTATGGCTACACCTTC.

V usage is TRBV6-4 and J usage is TRBJ1-1, with TRBD1 identical over 7 bases. Germline V gives CDR1 MRHNA, CDR2 SNTAGT. V dropped 2 bases and J dropped 10; count of bases not matched to a gene: 10. The length of the CDR3 is 14 residues. The CDR3 bases are TGTGCCAGCAGTGACACCCCGAGGGGGCTTGGAGCTTTCTTT. The encoded protein is CASSDTPRGLGAFF.

The chain combines TRBV9 with TRBJ2-5, with a tentative D call TRBD1 (5 bases). Germline V gene lookup returns CDR1 SGDLS and CDR2 YYNGEE. V was cut by 3 bases and J by 5 bases, with 14 bases left in between. CDR3 length: 14 amino acids. CDR3 DNA: TGTGCCAGCAGCGCCTACAATGGGGCGGAGACCCAGTACTTC. This sequence encodes CASSAYNGAETQYF.

The chain links TRBV6-5 to TRBJ1-2; unclear D gene. CDR1 is MNHEY, CDR2 SVGAGI, per germline. Trimming took 4 bases from V and 5 from J, leaving 11 bases between them. This CDR3 region has 13 residues. The CDR3 protein is CASSLDGSYGYTF. The CDR3 DNA sequence: TGTGCCAGCAGTTTGGACGGGAGTTATGGCTACACCTTC.

J is TRBJ2-1 and V is TRBV12-2; the D call TRBD2 from the table was never checked on the DNA. TRBV12-2 is noted as a pseudogene. This CDR3 contains 20 residues. CDR3 bases: TGTGCAAGTCGCTTAGCAGGACTATTGCTGAGGGATAGCGGGAGAGTTGAGCAGTTCTTC. Translating gives CASRLAGLLLRDSGRVEQFF.

The J gene is TRBJ1-1, the V gene TRBV19; D is unclear. With 3 bases removed from V and 3 bases from J, the gap between germline ends came to 11 bases. CDR3 length: 14 residues. Germline CDR1 is LNHDA and CDR2 is SQIVND (reference sequence). The DNA for the CDR3 is TGTGCCAGTAGTATTGTCCCTCAGTACACTGAAGCTTTCTTT. Amino acid sequence: CASSIVPQYTEAFF.

This rearrangement joins TRBV4-1 to TRBJ1-5, with D possibly being TRBD1 (6 bases). The CDR3 sequence is 14 residues long. Looked up from germline, CDR1 is MGHRA and CDR2 is YSYEKL. Trimming removed 0 bases from V and 7 bases from J, with 10 bases in between. CDR3 coding DNA: TGCGCCAGCAGCCAAGAAGGGGGTGCCCAGCCCCAGCATTTT. Its translation is CASSQEGGAQPQHF.

This clone was seen just once. The germline gene is not matched at one end of the junction; a read error may be the cause. The chain carries TRBV5-6 and TRBJ1-6; TRBD1 agrees at 7 bases. The CDR3 is 17 amino acids. Germline V lookup: CDR1 SGHDT, CDR2 YYEEEE. The chain's CDR3 is CASSFGTAYSFNSPLHF. Written as DNA, the CDR3 is TGTGCCAGCAGCTTCGGGACAGCGTATTCCTTTAATTCACCCCTCCACTTT.

The CDR3 DNA follows: TGTGCCTGCAACTCCGAGGTCGCCTCTGAGCAGTTCTTC. Translated, it gives CACNSEVASEQFF. V usage is TRBV30 and J usage is TRBJ2-1; no reliable D call. From germline, CDR1 is GTSNPN and CDR2 SVGIG (reference sequence). V dropped 6 bases and J dropped 9 bases, with 18 bases sitting between them. The CDR3 extends over 13 amino acids.

A few counts support this clone. V is TRBV12-5 and J is TRBJ1-5; no definite D call. V lost 3 bases and J 0 bases, leaving 3 bases between the germline ends. This CDR3 region has 13 residues. Germline CDR1 and CDR2: LGHNT and FRNRAP. For the CDR3, the DNA is TGTGCTAGTGGTTTAAATAGCAATCAGCCCCAGCATTTT. Its protein product is CASGLNSNQPQHF.

V gene TRBV5-1 combines with J gene TRBJ2-7, with no clear D. Trimming pared 2 bases from V and 4 bases from J, leaving 13 bases between. The V gene's germline CDR1 is SGHRS and CDR2 YFSETQ. This CDR3 is built from 14 residues. Here the CDR3 reads CASSLMAVSYEQYF. The DNA of the CDR3 is TGCGCCAGCAGCTTAATGGCTGTATCGTACGAGCAGTACTTC.

This clone was found a few times. The rearrangement uses TRBV29-1 and TRBJ2-7, with 8 bases fitting TRBD1. J gave up 3 bases and V 7 bases, and 5 bases lay outside the gene matches. The CDR3 has 12 amino acids. Germline V lookup: CDR1 SQVTM, CDR2 ANQGSEA. In DNA form, the CDR3 reads TGCAGCGCCGGGACAGGCCGCTACGAGCAGTACTTC. Translating it yields CSAGTGRYEQYF.

This chain joins TRBV7-2 and TRBJ1-1; D not certain. The CDR3 length is 13 residues. Germline CDR1 SGHTA, CDR2 FQGNSA. Trimming shortened V by 4 bases and J by 5 bases, and 11 bases separated the two germline ends. In nucleotides, the CDR3 is TGTGCCAGCAGCTCCACCGTGGAAACTGAAGCTTTCTTT. Translation: CASSSTVETEAFF.

This sequence joins TRBV10-2 and TRBJ2-2, with 9 positions matching TRBD1. V gave up 5 bases and J gave up 5 bases; unmatched junction bases: 6. Germline CDR1 reads WSHSY; CDR2 reads SAAADI. The CDR3 has 15 residues. CDR3 sequence: CASSSGTGITGELFF. For the CDR3, the DNA is TGCGCCAGCAGTTCCGGGACAGGGATTACCGGGGAGCTGTTTTTT.

This chain links TRBV3-1 (or the pseudogene TRBV3-2) with TRBJ2-3, with D possibly TRBD2 on 5 matching bases. Looked up from germline, CDR1 is LGHDT and CDR2 is YNNKEL (reference sequence). V lost 1 base and J 1 base, leaving 12 bases between the germline ends. The CDR3 extends over 16 amino acids. The CDR3, as DNA: TGTGCCAGCAGCCAAGTATCGAGCGGTGGCACAGATACGCAGTATTTT. Residues: CASSQVSSGGTDTQYF.

The sample holds a few counts of this clone. The chain links TRBV12-3 or TRBV12-4 to TRBJ1-6; D remains ambiguous. Trimming left V 2 bases short and J 9 bases short, with 8 bases between. The CDR3 has 13 residues. The CDR3 DNA is TGTGCCAGCAGTTTACAGGCCGCTTCACCCCTCCACTTT. It encodes CASSLQAASPLHF.

V gene TRBV2 combines with J gene TRBJ1-4, with D unclear. Trimming took off 1 base at V and 1 base at J, with 10 bases between the two ends. Germline V gene sequence: CDR1 SNHLY, CDR2 FYNNEI. CDR3 length: 16 residues. The CDR3 here is CASSEGPGRTNEKLFF. As DNA, the CDR3 is TGTGCCAGCAGTGAAGGGCCTGGGAGAACTAATGAAAAACTGTTTTTT.

The V and J genes are TRBV4-1 and TRBJ2-1; 7 bases line up with TRBD2. The junction had 5 bases not matched to a gene; V was cut back by 6 bases and J by 0 bases. The germline V gene encodes CDR1 MGHRA and CDR2 YSYEKL. The CDR3 sequence is 15 residues long. In nucleotides, the CDR3 is TGCGCCAGCAGTCCATGGGGGGGCTCCTACAATGAGCAGTTCTTC. Protein: CASSPWGGSYNEQFF.

This clone occurred a few times. The V and J genes are TRBV7-2 and TRBJ1-5; a weak D match, TRBD1 (6 bases). The CDR3 runs 15 residues. Germline lookup yields CDR1 SGHTA and CDR2 FQGNSA. Deletions cut 0 bases from V and 5 bases from J, with 11 bases between. The CDR3 DNA follows: TGTGCCAGCAGCTTAGCACAGGGTAACGATCAGCCCCAGCATTTT. It specifies CASSLAQGNDQPQHF.

This sequence joins TRBV24-1 and TRBJ2-2; a possible D gene is TRBD2 (6 bases). The germline V gene encodes CDR1 KGHDR and CDR2 SFDVKD. The V end was cut by 9 bases, the J end by 0 bases, with 10 bases between. The CDR3 consists of 14 residues. CDR3 amino acids: CATSGTSNTGELFF. The CDR3 nucleotides read TGTGCCACCTCTGGGACTTCGAACACCGGGGAGCTGTTTTTT.

The V gene is TRBV15, the J gene TRBJ1-5; D gene uncertain. CDR3 length equals 14 residues. V shed 4 bases and J shed 4 bases, with 11 bases lying between them. In germline, CDR1 is LNHNV, CDR2 YYDKDF (reference sequence). The CDR3 spells CATSKLDGNQPQHF. The DNA for the CDR3 is TGTGCCACCAGCAAGCTGGACGGGAATCAGCCCCAGCATTTT.

This chain joins TRBV7-2 and TRBJ2-7; 8 positions agree with TRBD1. This CDR3 is 14 amino acids long. CDR1 SGHTA and CDR2 FQGNSA come from the germline V gene. V trimming: 3 bases; J trimming: 3 bases; junction bases outside the gene matches: 4. In nucleotides, the CDR3 is TGTGCCAGCAGCTTCGCACAGGGGGTCTACGAGCAGTACTTC. This codes for CASSFAQGVYEQYF.

This clone was recorded only once. V usage is TRBV3-1 (or the pseudogene TRBV3-2) and J usage is TRBJ2-5; D call uncertain. The V end lost 4 bases, the J end lost 3 bases, and 21 bases lay between the germline ends. Per germline, CDR1 LGHDT and CDR2 YNNKEL (reference sequence). The CDR3 length is 17 residues. The CDR3 DNA follows: TGTGCCAGCAGCCCTCTGCCCCCGGGTCCTCTCAAAGAGACCCAGTACTTC. This sequence encodes CASSPLPPGPLKETQYF.

This sequence joins TRBV5-1 and TRBJ2-7; 7 bases agree with TRBD1. CDR3 length: 16 amino acids. V shed 0 bases and J 1 base; nucleotides not matched to a gene: 7. The V gene's germline CDR1 is SGHRS and CDR2 YFSETQ. The CDR3 DNA reads as TGCGCCAGCAGCTTGGATGTCGGGACAGCGTCCTACGAGCAGTACTTC. This gives the protein CASSLDVGTASYEQYF.

The V and J genes are TRBV6-5 and TRBJ1-2; D unresolved. The CDR3 loop spans 15 amino acids. Germline-derived CDR1 and CDR2 are MNHEY and SVGAGI. The V end lost 0 bases, the J end lost 3 bases, and 11 bases lay between the germline ends. The CDR3 region is CASSYSMWVHYGYTF. The CDR3 DNA is TGTGCCAGCAGTTACTCGATGTGGGTTCACTATGGCTACACCTTC.